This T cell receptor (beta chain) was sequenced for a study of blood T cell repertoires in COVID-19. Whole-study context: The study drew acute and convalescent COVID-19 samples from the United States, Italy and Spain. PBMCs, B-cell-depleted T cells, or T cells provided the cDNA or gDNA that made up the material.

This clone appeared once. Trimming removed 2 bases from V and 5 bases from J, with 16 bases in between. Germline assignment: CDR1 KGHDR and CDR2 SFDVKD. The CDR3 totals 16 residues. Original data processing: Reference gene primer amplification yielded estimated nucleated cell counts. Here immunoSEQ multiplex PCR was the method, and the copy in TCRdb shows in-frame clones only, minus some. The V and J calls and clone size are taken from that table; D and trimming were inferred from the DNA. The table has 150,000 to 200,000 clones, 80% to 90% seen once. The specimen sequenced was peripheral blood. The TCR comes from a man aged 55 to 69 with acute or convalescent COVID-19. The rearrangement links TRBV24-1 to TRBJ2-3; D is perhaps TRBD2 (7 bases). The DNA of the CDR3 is TGTGCCACCAGTGATTGGGGAGGGGGTCGAGGAGATACGCAGTATTTT. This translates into CATSDWGGGRGDTQYF.